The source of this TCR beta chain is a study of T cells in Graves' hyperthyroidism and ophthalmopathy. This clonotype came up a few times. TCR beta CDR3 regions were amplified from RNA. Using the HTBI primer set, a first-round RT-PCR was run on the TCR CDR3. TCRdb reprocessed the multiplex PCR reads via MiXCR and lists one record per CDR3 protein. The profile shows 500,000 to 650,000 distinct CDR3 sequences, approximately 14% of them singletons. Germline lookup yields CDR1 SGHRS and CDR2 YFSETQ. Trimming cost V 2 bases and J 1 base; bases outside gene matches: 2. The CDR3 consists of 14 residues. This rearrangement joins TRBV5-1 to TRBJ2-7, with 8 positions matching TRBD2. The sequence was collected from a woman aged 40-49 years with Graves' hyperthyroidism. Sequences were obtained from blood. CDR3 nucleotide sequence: TGCGCCAGCAGCTTTTTAGCGGGGTCCTACGAGCAGTACTTC. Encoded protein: CASSFLAGSYEQYF.